The rows below give T cell receptor beta chains drawn from one sample of a study of T cells after yellow fever vaccination. TCRdb passed the 5' RACE reads through MiXCR, listing each CDR3 protein once. The data show hundreds of thousands of distinct CDR3 sequences, approximately 13% seen once. The material was PBMCs, obtained on the day of the yellow fever booster vaccination. The source is a man under 40 who received the YFV17D yellow fever vaccine. CDR3s include the opening cysteine and the closing phenylalanine or tryptophan. Each record gives: J gene, V gene, clone size, D gene, CDR3 protein, CDR3 DNA. The D gene is left open where the match is weak. Clone size is not always given. Where it is, it says once, few, many or a class for expanded clones.

>TRBJ2-6|TRBV18|.|.
CASSPPRDGTFWTNVLTF
TGTGCCAGCTCACCACCCCGGGACGGAACCTTCTGGACCAACGTCCTGACTTTC
>TRBJ2-2|TRBV5-1|few|.
CASSPLLSRGNTGELFF
TGCGCCAGCAGCCCTCTTCTTTCGAGGGGGAACACCGGGGAGCTGTTTTTT
>TRBJ2-2|TRBV3-1|.|.
CASSQPAGGTGELFF
TGTGCCAGCAGCCAACCCGCCGGAGGGACCGGGGAGCTGTTTTTT
>TRBJ2-3|TRBV25-1|few|.
CASSESRRRIGFTDTQYF
TGTGCCAGCAGTGAATCTAGACGGAGGATCGGATTCACAGATACGCAGTATTTT
>TRBJ2-1|TRBV7-2|.|.
CASSFSRAMNEQFF
TGTGCCAGCAGCTTTAGCAGGGCGATGAATGAGCAGTTCTTC
>TRBJ2-5|TRBV6-5|few|.
CASKRRGETQYF
TGTGCCAGCAAACGGAGGGGAGAGACCCAGTACTTC
>TRBJ1-5|TRBV7-2|few|.
CASSYQGEQPQHF
TGTGCCAGCAGCTATCAAGGGGAACAGCCCCAGCATTTT
>TRBJ2-2|TRBV6-1|.|.
CASSVGTALTGELFF
TGTGCCAGCTCCGTAGGTACAGCTCTGACCGGGGAGCTGTTTTTT
>TRBJ2-2|TRBV5-1|few|TRBD1
CASSVAQGAANTGELFF
TGCGCCAGCAGCGTAGCTCAGGGGGCGGCAAACACCGGGGAGCTGTTTTTT
>TRBJ2-5|TRBV12-3/TRBV12-4|few|.
CASSSPGVETQYF
TGTGCCAGCAGTTCCCCGGGGGTAGAGACCCAGTACTTC
>TRBJ1-5|TRBV12-3/TRBV12-4|.|.
CASSWGESNQPQHF
TGTGCCAGCAGTTGGGGAGAAAGCAATCAGCCCCAGCATTTT
>TRBJ2-1|TRBV25-1|.|TRBD1
CASSDAGTGSYNEQFF
TGTGCCAGCAGTGATGCCGGGACAGGCTCCTACAATGAGCAGTTCTTC
>TRBJ2-3|TRBV13|.|.
CASSLRQEEFTDTQYF
TGTGCCAGCAGCTTACGGCAGGAAGAGTTCACAGATACGCAGTATTTT
>TRBJ2-1|TRBV12-3/TRBV12-4|.|TRBD2
CASSAGLAAHNF
TGTGCCAGCAGTGCGGGACTAGCGGCCCATAACTTC
>TRBJ2-1|TRBV15|few|TRBD2
CATSIYLSSGRSYNEQFF
TGTGCCACCAGCATTTACCTCTCTAGCGGGAGATCCTACAATGAGCAGTTCTTC
>TRBJ2-3|TRBV2|.|.
CASILGVMADTQYF
TGTGCCAGCATCTTAGGGGTAATGGCAGATACGCAGTATTTT
>TRBJ1-2|TRBV20-1|.|.
CSAPGVSNYGYTF
TGCAGTGCGCCGGGGGTCAGTAACTATGGCTACACCTTC
>TRBJ2-5|TRBV14|.|.
CATGRTGSGAQYF
TGTGCCACCGGAAGGACAGGGAGCGGGGCCCAGTACTTC
>TRBJ2-1|TRBV27|few|.
CASTQGGGLHNEQFF
TGTGCCAGCACCCAGGGGGGGGGGCTTCACAATGAGCAGTTCTTC
>TRBJ2-7|TRBV29-1|few|.
CSVGSGKPYEQYF
TGCAGCGTGGGGTCTGGGAAACCCTACGAGCAGTACTTC
>TRBJ2-2|TRBV6-1|few|TRBD1
CASTRATGGTGELFF
TGTGCCAGCACCCGAGCAACAGGGGGCACCGGGGAGCTGTTTTTT
>TRBJ2-2|TRBV6-5|.|TRBD1
CASRSSGGVFGELFF
TGTGCCAGCAGATCCTCAGGGGGCGTCTTCGGGGAGCTGTTTTTT
>TRBJ2-3|TRBV20-1|few|TRBD1
CSARGTGVTDTQYF
TGCAGTGCTAGAGGGACAGGGGTCACAGATACGCAGTATTTT
>TRBJ2-3|TRBV20-1|.|.
CSARRGGSETDTQYF
TGCAGTGCTAGACGAGGGGGGAGTGAGACAGATACGCAGTATTTT
>TRBJ2-1|TRBV20-1|.|.
CSASRESSYNEQFF
TGCAGTGCTAGCCGGGAAAGCTCCTACAATGAGCAGTTCTTC
>TRBJ2-2|TRBV5-6|many|.
CASSANLISNTGELFF
TGTGCCAGCAGCGCGAACTTGATTTCGAACACCGGGGAGCTGTTTTTT
>TRBJ2-5|TRBV7-9|few|.
CASSLPRTTGETQYF
TGTGCCAGCAGCTTACCCCGGACTACCGGGGAGACCCAGTACTTC
>TRBJ2-3|TRBV29-1|few|TRBD2
CSVITPDPWRGGEDTQYF
TGCAGCGTTATCACTCCCGATCCTTGGCGGGGGGGCGAAGATACGCAGTATTTT
>TRBJ1-1|TRBV5-1|few|TRBD1
CASSARTQGRAEAFF
TGCGCCAGCAGCGCGCGTACACAGGGGAGAGCTGAAGCTTTCTTT
>TRBJ1-5|TRBV6-4|many|TRBD1
CASSTGVNQPQHF
TGTGCCAGTTCAACAGGGGTTAATCAGCCCCAGCATTTT
>TRBJ2-7|TRBV12-3/TRBV12-4|.|.
CASSHFDRSYEQYF
TGTGCCAGCAGTCACTTCGACAGATCCTACGAGCAGTACTTC
>TRBJ2-3|TRBV19|.|TRBD1
CASGLQGAAADTQYF
TGTGCCAGTGGCCTACAGGGGGCGGCCGCAGATACGCAGTATTTT
>TRBJ1-1|TRBV7-9|few|TRBD1
CASTRQGNTEAFF
TGTGCCAGCACCCGACAGGGGAACACTGAAGCTTTCTTT
>TRBJ2-1|TRBV12-3/TRBV12-4|.|TRBD1
CAIIPGQGDNEQFF
TGTGCCATTATACCGGGACAGGGGGACAATGAGCAGTTCTTC
>TRBJ2-4|TRBV7-2|.|.
CASSSQEKNIQYF
TGTGCCAGCAGCTCTCAGGAGAAAAACATTCAGTACTTC
>TRBJ2-3|TRBV20-1|few|.
CSAPGGRTQYF
TGCAGTGCTCCTGGGGGAAGAACGCAGTATTTT
>TRBJ2-7|TRBV27|.|.
CASSTPRGSRPYEQYF
TGTGCCAGCAGCACACCGAGGGGGTCCCGACCCTACGAGCAGTACTTC
>TRBJ1-5|TRBV2|few|.
CASKEGNSNQPQHF
TGTGCCAGCAAGGAGGGGAATAGCAATCAGCCCCAGCATTTT
>TRBJ2-7|TRBV6-2/TRBV6-3|few|TRBD2
CASSLPGLGTYEQYF
TGTGCCAGCAGTCTACCGGGACTAGGAACCTACGAGCAGTACTTC
>TRBJ2-7|TRBV6-2/TRBV6-3|few|TRBD1
CATGQVTYEQYF
TGTGCCACCGGACAGGTAACCTACGAGCAGTACTTC
>TRBJ1-3|TRBV15|.|.
CATSRDISGNTIYF
TGTGCCACCAGCAGGGACATCTCTGGAAACACCATATATTTT
>TRBJ2-2|TRBV7-2|many|.
CASSQQPSSGELFF
TGTGCCAGCAGCCAACAACCCAGTTCCGGGGAGCTGTTTTTT
>TRBJ2-1|TRBV20-1|.|TRBD2
CSAFSGNSYNEQFF
TGCAGTGCTTTTAGCGGGAACTCCTACAATGAGCAGTTCTTC
>TRBJ2-1|TRBV5-1|few|.
CASSLVLIINGGEQFF
TGCGCCAGCAGCTTGGTTCTCATCATTAACGGCGGTGAGCAGTTCTTC
>TRBJ2-1|TRBV3-1|.|.
CASSQGGGVYNEQFF
TGTGCCAGCAGCCAAGGCGGCGGGGTCTACAATGAGCAGTTCTTC
>TRBJ2-3|TRBV7-2|many|.
CASSFFSGNTDTQYF
TGTGCCAGCAGCTTCTTCAGCGGAAACACAGATACGCAGTATTTT